These T cell receptor beta chains were read from a single sample in a study of response to subunit inactivated influenza vaccine. TCRdb itself ran the RT-PCR reads through MiXCR, one entry per CDR3 protein. Among approximately 490,000 distinct CDR3 sequences listed, about 7.2% were seen once. The source was PBMCs from blood, collected 23 to 25 months after vaccination. Receptors were obtained from a man between 50 and 69 years old who received an inactivated influenza vaccine. Both conserved end residues are part of each CDR3. Each record gives: D gene, clone size, J gene, V gene, CDR3 protein, CDR3 DNA. The D gene is left open where the match is weak. The listing skips clone size in some rows; elsewhere it reads once, few, many or a size class.

d_gene: TRBD2
abundance: many
j_gene: TRBJ2-1
v_gene: TRBV5-1
CDR3aa: CASSSGTSGLYNEQFF
CDR3nt: TGCGCCAGCAGCTCCGGGACTAGCGGGCTATACAATGAGCAGTTCTTC

d_gene: .
abundance: few
j_gene: TRBJ1-5
v_gene: TRBV28
CDR3aa: CASSFNQGPGNSNQPQHF
CDR3nt: TGTGCCAGCAGTTTTAACCAGGGGCCGGGGAATAGCAATCAGCCCCAGCATTTT

d_gene: .
abundance: few
j_gene: TRBJ2-5
v_gene: TRBV20-1
CDR3aa: CSARDAGQGRQETQYF
CDR3nt: TGCAGTGCTAGAGATGCCGGGCAGGGTCGACAAGAGACCCAGTACTTC

d_gene: TRBD1
abundance: many
j_gene: TRBJ2-1
v_gene: TRBV18
CDR3aa: CASSPLDRAGNEQFF
CDR3nt: TGTGCCAGCTCACCGCTAGACAGGGCGGGTAATGAGCAGTTCTTC

d_gene: TRBD1
abundance: many
j_gene: TRBJ2-2
v_gene: TRBV7-6
CDR3aa: CASSPTGAGLIGELFF
CDR3nt: TGTGCCAGCAGCCCGACAGGGGCGGGTCTGATCGGGGAGCTGTTTTTT

d_gene: .
abundance: few
j_gene: TRBJ2-2
v_gene: TRBV7-9
CDR3aa: CASSSPWGPNTGELFF
CDR3nt: TGTGCCAGCAGCTCCCCTTGGGGGCCAAACACCGGGGAGCTGTTTTTT

d_gene: .
abundance: few
j_gene: TRBJ2-5
v_gene: TRBV28
CDR3aa: CASSPRRMYQETQYF
CDR3nt: TGTGCCAGCAGTCCCCGACGGATGTACCAAGAGACCCAGTACTTC

d_gene: .
abundance: few
j_gene: TRBJ1-2
v_gene: TRBV29-1
CDR3aa: CSVEVSDGNYGYTF
CDR3nt: TGCAGCGTTGAAGTAAGCGACGGTAACTATGGCTACACCTTC

d_gene: .
abundance: few
j_gene: TRBJ2-2
v_gene: TRBV6-1
CDR3aa: CASRKGGTTGELFF
CDR3nt: TGTGCCAGCAGAAAAGGGGGAACCACCGGGGAGCTGTTTTTT

d_gene: .
abundance: many
j_gene: TRBJ1-6
v_gene: TRBV28
CDR3aa: CASSRTVTADSPLHF
CDR3nt: TGTGCCAGCAGTCGTACTGTGACAGCCGATTCACCCCTCCACTTT

d_gene: .
abundance: many
j_gene: TRBJ1-5
v_gene: TRBV4-1
CDR3aa: CASSGRTSNQPQHF
CDR3nt: TGCGCCAGCAGCGGTAGGACTAGCAATCAGCCCCAGCATTTT

d_gene: .
abundance: .
j_gene: TRBJ2-1
v_gene: TRBV29-1
CDR3aa: CSVVQRQDYNEQFF
CDR3nt: TGCAGCGTTGTCCAAAGACAGGACTACAATGAGCAGTTCTTC

d_gene: TRBD2
abundance: .
j_gene: TRBJ2-7
v_gene: TRBV7-2
CDR3aa: CASSFAALAGYEQYF
CDR3nt: TGTGCCAGCAGTTTCGCGGCACTAGCGGGCTACGAGCAGTACTTC

d_gene: .
abundance: many
j_gene: TRBJ1-5
v_gene: TRBV12-3/TRBV12-4
CDR3aa: CASRAGVGQDFNQPQHF
CDR3nt: TGTGCCAGCAGGGCAGGAGTAGGGCAGGACTTCAATCAGCCCCAGCATTTT

d_gene: .
abundance: .
j_gene: TRBJ1-1
v_gene: TRBV7-3
CDR3aa: CASSRTGNREAFF
CDR3nt: TGTGCCAGCAGCCGTACGGGGAACCGAGAAGCTTTCTTT

d_gene: .
abundance: .
j_gene: TRBJ1-5
v_gene: TRBV12-3/TRBV12-4
CDR3aa: CASRSERFHQPQHF
CDR3nt: TGTGCCAGCAGATCCGAGAGGTTTCATCAGCCCCAGCATTTT

d_gene: .
abundance: many
j_gene: TRBJ2-1
v_gene: TRBV4-3
CDR3aa: CASSQTTKDEQFF
CDR3nt: TGCGCCAGCAGCCAAACGACTAAGGATGAGCAGTTCTTC

d_gene: .
abundance: .
j_gene: TRBJ2-3
v_gene: TRBV20-1
CDR3aa: CSALPSLHTDTQYF
CDR3nt: TGCAGTGCTCTACCTAGTCTCCACACAGATACGCAGTATTTT

d_gene: TRBD2
abundance: many
j_gene: TRBJ2-5
v_gene: TRBV4-2
CDR3aa: CASSRGAGGEETQYF
CDR3nt: TGTGCCAGCAGCCGAGGGGCGGGAGGAGAAGAGACCCAGTACTTC

d_gene: .
abundance: many
j_gene: TRBJ2-5
v_gene: TRBV5-1
CDR3aa: CASSLANQGGRETQYF
CDR3nt: TGCGCCAGCAGCTTGGCCAACCAGGGAGGTCGGGAGACCCAGTACTTC

d_gene: .
abundance: few
j_gene: TRBJ1-5
v_gene: TRBV6-2/TRBV6-3
CDR3aa: CASSSSPFGRAYQPQHF
CDR3nt: TGTGCCAGCAGTTCGTCCCCTTTCGGCAGGGCCTATCAGCCCCAGCATTTT

d_gene: .
abundance: once
j_gene: TRBJ1-3
v_gene: TRBV20-1
CDR3aa: CSALRGRRGNTIYF
CDR3nt: TGCAGTGCGCTGAGGGGTCGAAGAGGAAACACCATATATTTT

d_gene: TRBD2
abundance: few
j_gene: TRBJ2-2
v_gene: TRBV5-1
CDR3aa: CASSLLGLAGGNTGELFF
CDR3nt: TGCGCCAGCAGCTTGTTGGGACTAGCGGGAGGAAACACCGGGGAGCTGTTTTTT

d_gene: .
abundance: many
j_gene: TRBJ1-2
v_gene: TRBV7-8
CDR3aa: CASSGGGRGYGYTF
CDR3nt: TGTGCCAGCAGCGGGGGGGGCAGGGGTTATGGCTACACCTTC

d_gene: .
abundance: .
j_gene: TRBJ2-3
v_gene: TRBV7-2
CDR3aa: CASSQRQFTDTQYF
CDR3nt: TGTGCCAGCAGCCAGAGACAGTTCACAGATACGCAGTATTTT

d_gene: TRBD2
abundance: many
j_gene: TRBJ2-7
v_gene: TRBV20-1
CDR3aa: CSASSSGGSSYEQYF
CDR3nt: TGCAGTGCTAGTAGCAGCGGGGGTAGCTCCTACGAGCAGTACTTC

d_gene: .
abundance: few
j_gene: TRBJ2-2
v_gene: TRBV20-1
CDR3aa: CSARDLLRTANTGELFF
CDR3nt: TGCAGTGCTAGAGATTTGTTGAGGACGGCGAACACCGGGGAGCTGTTTTTT

d_gene: .
abundance: few
j_gene: TRBJ1-1
v_gene: TRBV27
CDR3aa: CASIRPQGRTEAFF
CDR3nt: TGTGCCAGCATCCGCCCCCAGGGAAGAACTGAAGCTTTCTTT

d_gene: TRBD1
abundance: .
j_gene: TRBJ1-2
v_gene: TRBV27
CDR3aa: CASSLGQGRQGGYTF
CDR3nt: TGTGCCAGCAGTTTAGGACAGGGGAGGCAAGGTGGCTACACCTTC

d_gene: .
abundance: .
j_gene: TRBJ2-5
v_gene: TRBV20-1
CDR3aa: CSGSLGAGIESQYF
CDR3nt: TGCAGCGGCTCGTTGGGTGCTGGCATAGAGTCCCAGTACTTC

d_gene: TRBD1
abundance: many
j_gene: TRBJ2-2
v_gene: TRBV10-3
CDR3aa: CAITSSRQGALFGVAGELFF
CDR3nt: TGTGCCATCACGTCCTCGAGACAGGGGGCATTATTTGGGGTCGCCGGGGAGCTGTTTTTT

d_gene: .
abundance: .
j_gene: TRBJ1-1
v_gene: TRBV5-4
CDR3aa: CASSARDFEAFF
CDR3nt: TGTGCCAGCAGCGCCCGGGACTTTGAAGCTTTCTTT

d_gene: TRBD1
abundance: .
j_gene: TRBJ2-2
v_gene: TRBV6-1
CDR3aa: CASCSGTGDTGELFF
CDR3nt: TGTGCCAGCTGCTCCGGGACAGGGGACACCGGGGAGCTGTTTTTT

d_gene: .
abundance: .
j_gene: TRBJ2-5
v_gene: TRBV29-1
CDR3aa: CSVVGAGETQYF
CDR3nt: TGCAGCGTTGTAGGGGCGGGGGAGACCCAGTACTTC

d_gene: TRBD2
abundance: .
j_gene: TRBJ2-3
v_gene: TRBV29-1
CDR3aa: CSVMRGAGGTDTQYF
CDR3nt: TGCAGCGTGATGAGGGGAGCGGGGGGCACAGATACGCAGTATTTT

d_gene: TRBD1
abundance: .
j_gene: TRBJ2-2
v_gene: TRBV24-1
CDR3aa: CATSAPSPSSGGWTGELFF
CDR3nt: TGTGCCACCAGTGCTCCGAGCCCTTCTTCAGGGGGATGGACCGGGGAGCTGTTTTTT

d_gene: .
abundance: few
j_gene: TRBJ2-1
v_gene: TRBV20-1
CDR3aa: CSGKGLRGVNEQFF
CDR3nt: TGCAGTGGTAAGGGACTCCGGGGTGTCAATGAGCAGTTCTTC

d_gene: TRBD2
abundance: few
j_gene: TRBJ2-3
v_gene: TRBV20-1
CDR3aa: CSATVIAGGPDTQYF
CDR3nt: TGCAGTGCTACGGTAATAGCGGGGGGGCCGGATACGCAGTATTTT

d_gene: .
abundance: .
j_gene: TRBJ1-2
v_gene: TRBV3-1
CDR3aa: CASSQMRTHGYTF
CDR3nt: TGTGCCAGCAGCCAAATGAGGACCCATGGCTACACCTTC

d_gene: .
abundance: .
j_gene: TRBJ1-3
v_gene: TRBV27
CDR3aa: CASSLSGRGGSGNTIYF
CDR3nt: TGTGCCAGCAGTTTGTCGGGACGGGGGGGGAGTGGAAACACCATATATTTT

d_gene: TRBD1
abundance: .
j_gene: TRBJ1-1
v_gene: TRBV11-2
CDR3aa: CASSPMTGWDTEAFF
CDR3nt: TGTGCCAGCAGCCCCATGACAGGGTGGGACACTGAAGCTTTCTTT

d_gene: TRBD2
abundance: few
j_gene: TRBJ2-1
v_gene: TRBV6-2/TRBV6-3
CDR3aa: CASSYRTSGFSYNEQFF
CDR3nt: TGTGCCAGCAGTTATCGGACTAGCGGTTTCTCCTACAATGAGCAGTTCTTC

d_gene: TRBD2
abundance: few
j_gene: TRBJ2-5
v_gene: TRBV11-2
CDR3aa: CASSLTSGGGETQYF
CDR3nt: TGTGCCAGCAGCCTGACTAGCGGGGGCGGAGAGACCCAGTACTTC